This TCR beta chain originates from a study of CD4 T cells in relation to SARS-CoV-2 and coronaviruses. Study information: The restricting HLA molecule for shared crossreactive spike epitopes was mapped.

A remark on this clone: The antigen remains undetermined.

Cryopreserved PBMCs were CD4-enriched, then split into naive and memory cells. Assay used: immunoSEQ multiplex PCR; TCRdb lists only in-frame clones, some missing. Of about 56,000 clones listed, about 90% are singletons. Study results and caveats: Pre-pandemic and post-infection samples never came from the same donor.

Sample: naive CD4+ T cells from PBMCs. Subset: naive CD4+ T cells isolated by negative enrichment. The receptor was isolated from an adult with COVID-19.

The CDR3 DNA sequence: TGTGCCAGCAGCCCCAGAGGGACTAGCGGGAGGATGACCGGGGAGCTGTTTTTT. This gives the protein CASSPRGTSGRMTGELFF. The rearrangement uses TRBV7-9 and TRBJ2-2, with 15 positions matching TRBD2. V shed 5 bases, J shed 5 bases, and the junction held 9 bases outside the gene matches. The CDR3 is 18 residues long. Germline loops: CDR1 SEHNR, CDR2 FQNEAQ (reference sequence).